This TCR beta chain was identified during a study of blood T cell repertoires in COVID-19. Study at large: Material from acute and convalescent COVID-19 was sourced from the United States, Italy and Spain.

Method: immunoSEQ multiplex PCR; TCRdb's copy keeps in-frame clones and lacks some. The data show about 110,000 clones, 60% to 80% seen once. The CDR3 loop spans 14 amino acids. CDR1 SQVTM and CDR2 ANQGSEA come from the germline V gene. V dropped 8 bases and J dropped 12; count of bases not matched to a gene: 15. The chain links TRBV29-1 to TRBJ2-1; 11 bases are a match to TRBD2. The sequence derives from a woman at least 80 years old with active or convalescent COVID-19. The sample was peripheral blood. CDR3 in DNA: TGCAGCCACTTATCCGGGCTAGCGGGAGGCCGGCAGTTCTTC. This sequence encodes CSHLSGLAGGRQFF.